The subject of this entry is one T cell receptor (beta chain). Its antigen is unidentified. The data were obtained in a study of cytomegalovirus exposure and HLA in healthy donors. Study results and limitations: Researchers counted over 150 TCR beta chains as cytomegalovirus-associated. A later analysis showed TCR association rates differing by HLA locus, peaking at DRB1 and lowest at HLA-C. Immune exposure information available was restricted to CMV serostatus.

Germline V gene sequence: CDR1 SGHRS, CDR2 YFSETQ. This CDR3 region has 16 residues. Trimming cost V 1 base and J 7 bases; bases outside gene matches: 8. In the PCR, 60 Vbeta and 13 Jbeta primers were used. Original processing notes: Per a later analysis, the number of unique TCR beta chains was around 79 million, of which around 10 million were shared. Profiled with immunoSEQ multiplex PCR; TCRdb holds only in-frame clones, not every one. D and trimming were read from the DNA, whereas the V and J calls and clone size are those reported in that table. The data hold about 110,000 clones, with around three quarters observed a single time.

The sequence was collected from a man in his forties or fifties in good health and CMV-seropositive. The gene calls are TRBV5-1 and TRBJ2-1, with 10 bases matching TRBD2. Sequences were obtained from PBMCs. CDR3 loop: CASSLLPSGSYNEQFF. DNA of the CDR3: TGCGCCAGCAGCTTGCTACCTAGCGGGAGTTATAATGAGCAGTTCTTC.